Listed below are T cell receptor beta chains from one sample, sequenced in a study of cytomegalovirus exposure and HLA in healthy donors. Generated by immunoSEQ multiplex PCR, the TCRdb table keeps only in-frame clones and is missing some. The sample holds 140,000 to 150,000 clones. Source material: PBMCs. The receptors stem from a woman in her fifties or sixties in good health and CMV-seronegative. CDR3s include the opening cysteine and the closing phenylalanine or tryptophan. The D gene is left open where the match is weak.

TGTGCCAGCACCGCAACGTACGGTACCACAGATACGCAGTATTTT	CASTATYGTTDTQYF	TRBV7-6	TRBJ2-3	.
TGTGCCAGCAGCCGGGGACAGGCCAATGAGCAGTTCTTC	CASSRGQANEQFF	TRBV7-8	TRBJ2-1	TRBD1
TGTGCCAGCAGCTTAGGTACAGGGAAAGAGACCCAGTACTTC	CASSLGTGKETQYF	TRBV7-8	TRBJ2-5	.
TGTGCCAGCAGCTATTGGGAGGGTAGCAATGAGCAGTTCTTC	CASSYWEGSNEQFF	TRBV7-2	TRBJ2-1	TRBD2
TGCGCCAGCAGCCAAGTCCTGATCGCAGCGGGGTTAACAGGCGATACGCAGTATTTT	CASSQVLIAAGLTGDTQYF	TRBV4-3	TRBJ2-3	TRBD2
TGTGCCAGCAGCAGTTCAGGGGGCGCCGAGGAAAAACTGTTTTTT	CASSSSGGAEEKLFF	TRBV21-1	TRBJ1-4	.
TGCAGCGTTGATAGGGGGCCGCAACAAGAGACCCAGTACTTC	CSVDRGPQQETQYF	TRBV29-1	TRBJ2-5	TRBD1
TGTGCCAGCAGTTTTGGGGCAGGGGCCCAGTACTTC	CASSFGAGAQYF	TRBV27	TRBJ2-5	.
TGCGCCAGCAGCTCGACAGGTTCCTCAACTAATGAAAAACTGTTTTTT	CASSSTGSSTNEKLFF	TRBV5-1	TRBJ1-4	.
TGTGCCAGCAGTCTAAGAAACTATGGCTACACCTTC	CASSLRNYGYTF	TRBV6-1	TRBJ1-2	.
TGTGCCAGCAGCTTGGCTGGGGGGTATGGAAGCAATCAGCCCCAGCATTTT	CASSLAGGYGSNQPQHF	TRBV5-6	TRBJ1-5	.
TGTGCCAGCAGTTTAGGGCGGGTTAGTGAAAAACTGTTTTTT	CASSLGRVSEKLFF	TRBV28	TRBJ1-4	.
TGTGCCAGCAGCTTAGGCCCAGGGCGTTACGAGCAGTACTTC	CASSLGPGRYEQYF	TRBV7-9	TRBJ2-7	.
TGTGCCAGCAGCGTAGGCTTAGAAGATACGCAGTATTTT	CASSVGLEDTQYF	TRBV9	TRBJ2-3	.
TGTGCCAGCAGCCCACAAGAGACCCAGTACTTC	CASSPQETQYF	TRBV7-3	TRBJ2-5	.
TGTGCCAGCAGCTTACAGGGGAATTCACCCCTCCACTTT	CASSLQGNSPLHF	TRBV7-3	TRBJ1-6	.
TGTGCCAGCAGCTTAGGTGCAGCGGGGAGGACCCAGTACTTC	CASSLGAAGRTQYF	TRBV7-2	TRBJ2-5	TRBD2
TGTGCCAGCCGCCGGTTGGGAGGCACAGATACGCAGTATTTT	CASRRLGGTDTQYF	TRBV28	TRBJ2-3	.
TGTGCCACTACCAGAGGGGGCTCCGACGAGCAGTACTTC	CATTRGGSDEQYF	TRBV30	TRBJ2-7	TRBD1
TGTGCCAGCAGCCCCTCCCGGGGTAACTATAATAATTCACCCCTCCACTTT	CASSPSRGNYNNSPLHF	TRBV2	TRBJ1-6	.